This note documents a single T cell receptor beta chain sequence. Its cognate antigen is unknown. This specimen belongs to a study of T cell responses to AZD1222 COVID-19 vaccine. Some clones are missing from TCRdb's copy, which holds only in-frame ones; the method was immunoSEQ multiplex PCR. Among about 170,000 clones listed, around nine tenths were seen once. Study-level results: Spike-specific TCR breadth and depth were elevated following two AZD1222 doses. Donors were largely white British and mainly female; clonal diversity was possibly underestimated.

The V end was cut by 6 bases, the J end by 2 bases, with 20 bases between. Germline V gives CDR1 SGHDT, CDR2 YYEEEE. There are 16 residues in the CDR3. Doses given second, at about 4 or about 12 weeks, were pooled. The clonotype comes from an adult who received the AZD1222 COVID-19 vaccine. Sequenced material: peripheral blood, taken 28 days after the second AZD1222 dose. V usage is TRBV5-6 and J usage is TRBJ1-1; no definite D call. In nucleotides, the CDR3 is TGTGCCAGCATCCCCCGGCGAGTCTGGAGAAACACTGAAGCTTTCTTT. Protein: CASIPRRVWRNTEAFF.